A single sample gave rise to the 10 T cell receptor beta chains below, sequenced in a study of blood T cell repertoires in COVID-19. Clones were sequenced by immunoSEQ multiplex PCR, and TCRdb holds only the in-frame ones, with some missing. This sample has about 230,000 clones, with roughly 84% found just once. The sample comprised peripheral blood. These receptors came from a man in his forties or fifties who had recovered from COVID-19.

V and J are TRBV4-3 and TRBJ1-2; 7 bases line up with TRBD1. The germline gives CDR1 LGHNA, CDR2 YSLEER. The CDR3 has 13 amino acids. J gave up 6 bases and V 2 bases, and 3 bases lay outside the gene matches. The CDR3 nucleotides are TGCGCCAGCAGCCAACGGCAGGGGGATGGCTACACCTTC. As protein: CASSQRQGDGYTF.

The chain links TRBV7-2 to TRBJ1-2; D remains ambiguous. With 3 bases removed from V and 0 bases from J, the gap between germline ends came to 8 bases. The germline V gene has CDR1 SGHTA and CDR2 FQGNSA. The CDR3 extends over 14 amino acids. CDR3 DNA sequence: TGTGCCAGCAGCTTGGGCCGTACTAACTATGGCTACACCTTC. This gives the protein CASSLGRTNYGYTF.

The gene calls are TRBV18 and TRBJ2-1; 7 bases match TRBD2. This CDR3 is 14 amino acids long. The germline V gene has CDR1 KGHSH and CDR2 LQKENI. Trimming took 6 bases from V and 6 from J; bases not matched to a gene: 8. CDR3 region: CASSTGLVGNEQFF. The CDR3 DNA sequence: TGTGCCAGCTCCACAGGACTAGTCGGCAATGAGCAGTTCTTC.

The V gene is TRBV6-5, the J gene TRBJ2-5, with 7 bases aligning to TRBD2. This CDR3 is built from 14 residues. Germline assignment: CDR1 MNHEY and CDR2 SVGAGI. With V trimmed by 8 bases and J by 4 bases, 10 bases remained unmatched. CDR3 in DNA: TGTGCCAGCCAGATGCGGGAGCGAGGAGAGACCCAGTACTTC. Translation gives CASQMRERGETQYF.

This clone was detected only once. The rearrangement links TRBV5-4 to TRBJ2-5, with D unresolved. V was pared by 4 bases and J by 4 bases, with 11 bases between. Germline CDR1 and CDR2: SGHNT and YYREEE (reference sequence). The CDR3 covers 13 residues. CDR3 sequence: CASSTVARETQYF. The CDR3 region has the DNA TGTGCCAGCAGCACTGTAGCCCGAGAGACCCAGTACTTC.

The chain couples TRBV11-3 to TRBJ2-1; maybe TRBD2 (5 bases). V was trimmed by 0 bases and J by 7 bases, leaving 10 bases between them. The CDR3 has 14 amino acids. Per germline, CDR1 SGHNT and CDR2 YENEEA. Here the CDR3 DNA reads TGTGCCAGCAGCTTAGAGGAGGCTAGGAATGAGCAGTTCTTC. Protein sequence: CASSLEEARNEQFF.

This rearrangement joins TRBV7-6 to TRBJ2-7; D possibly corresponds to TRBD1 (6 bases). V was pared by 1 base and J by 2 bases, with 9 bases between. From germline, CDR1 is SGHVS and CDR2 FNYEAQ. This CDR3 is 14 amino acids long. The chain's CDR3 is CASSLDEGAYEQYF. CDR3 nucleotides: TGTGCCAGCAGCTTAGACGAGGGGGCCTACGAGCAGTACTTC.

This clone was seen repeatedly, ten times or more. The gene calls are TRBV30 and TRBJ1-2; D gene unclear. CDR3 length: 12 residues. The V end was cut by 2 bases, the J end by 5 bases, with 9 bases between. Germline CDR1 is GTSNPN and CDR2 is SVGIG (reference sequence). CDR3 residues: CAWSRREYGYTF. CDR3 coding DNA: TGTGCCTGGAGTAGGAGGGAATATGGCTACACCTTC.

This clone appeared once. The V and J genes are TRBV7-2 and TRBJ2-2, with 11 bases fitting TRBD2. This CDR3 region has 13 residues. Germline V gene sequence: CDR1 SGHTA, CDR2 FQGNSA. V lost 5 bases and J lost 11; bases outside the gene matches: 4. DNA for the CDR3: TGTGCCAGCAGCCCTAGCGGGGGGTTCGAGCTGTTTTTT. It translates to CASSPSGGFELFF.

Here the CDR3 reads CASSSGGEGPYEQYF. CDR3 bases: TGTGCCAGCAGTAGCGGGGGGGAAGGCCCTTACGAGCAGTACTTC. This sequence joins TRBV11-3 and TRBJ2-7; the match to TRBD2 covers 11 bases. Trimming cost V 6 bases and J 4 bases; bases outside gene matches: 8. Germline V lookup: CDR1 SGHNT, CDR2 YENEEA. This CDR3 is built from 15 residues.